The 8 T cell receptor beta chains below were found in one sample sequenced in a study of naive and memory T cell subsets. Four PCR rounds used nested alpha and beta constant region primers plus the SP2 primer. TCRdb processed the 5' RACE reads anew with MiXCR; each CDR3 protein has one entry. The data contain fewer than 40,000 distinct CDR3 sequences, approximately 16% of them seen just once; the ten biggest clones take up around 2.6%. A UMI-containing oligonucleotide was joined by 3' ligation to the TCR cDNA template. The receptors were gathered from a female donor in good health.

This clonotype was seen a few times. The V gene is TRBV24-1, the J gene TRBJ1-5; D not resolved. The CDR3 sequence is 12 residues long. Germline V gene data show CDR1 as KGHDR and CDR2 as SFDVKD. Trimming took 4 bases from V and 6 from J, leaving 6 bases between them. As DNA, the CDR3 is TGTGCCACCAGTGACGTTGGTCAGCCCCAGCATTTT. This sequence encodes CATSDVGQPQHF.

This clonotype was seen repeatedly, ten times or more. The V gene is TRBV20-1, the J gene TRBJ2-4; D possibly uses TRBD1 or TRBD2 (5 bases each). V lost 1 base to trimming and J lost 7 bases, with 11 bases between them. CDR1 and CDR2 (germline): DFQATT, SNEGSKA (reference sequence). This CDR3 has 13 amino acids. The CDR3 protein is CSARAGPQNIQYF. The DNA for the CDR3 is TGCAGTGCTAGAGCGGGGCCCCAGAACATTCAGTACTTC.

This clonotype was detected ten times or more. The chain uses TRBV20-1 and TRBJ1-5; possible D gene TRBD1, 6 bases. Germline CDR1 and CDR2: DFQATT and SNEGSKA (reference sequence). Trimming removed 5 bases from V and 5 bases from J, with 13 bases in between. This CDR3 is built from 13 residues. The CDR3 region is CSAGGGSDQPQHF. The CDR3 nucleotides read TGCAGTGCTGGGGGGGGCTCGGATCAGCCCCAGCATTTT.

Ten or more counts support this clonotype. This chain uses TRBV20-1 with TRBJ2-3, with D uncertain. CDR3 length equals 12 residues. V shed 1 base and J shed 4 bases, with 6 bases lying between them. Germline-derived CDR1 and CDR2 are DFQATT and SNEGSKA (reference sequence). The CDR3 is CSARGPADTQYF. The CDR3 nucleotides are TGCAGTGCTAGAGGCCCGGCAGATACGCAGTATTTT.

The chain links TRBV6-5 to TRBJ2-2; D is ambiguous. This CDR3 is built from 15 residues. The V and J ends lost 2 bases and 2 bases respectively, with 9 bases between them. The germline CDR1 and CDR2 sequences are MNHEY and SVGAGI. The DNA for the CDR3 is TGTGCCAGCAGTTACGGGCTGGCAAACACCGGGGAGCTGTTTTTT. This gives the protein CASSYGLANTGELFF.

This clonotype is labeled medium-sized. Mismatch with germline at one junction end may stem from a read error. The V gene is TRBV29-1, the J gene TRBJ2-3; tentatively, D is TRBD1 or TRBD2 (6 bases each). This CDR3 region has 13 residues. Germline V gene data show CDR1 as SQVTM and CDR2 as ANQGSEA. CDR3 sequence: CCLLGGITDTQYF. The DNA of the CDR3 is TGTTGTCTATTGGGGGGCATCACAGATACGCAGTATTTT.

This sequence joins TRBV6-1 and TRBJ2-7; D is perhaps TRBD1 (6 bases). Deletions cut 3 bases from V and 4 bases from J, with 13 bases between. CDR3 length equals 14 residues. CDR1 is MNHNS and CDR2 is SASEGT in the germline V gene. This chain's CDR3 is CASSDPGHLYEQYF. DNA of the CDR3: TGTGCCAGCAGTGATCCGGGACATCTTTACGAGCAGTACTTC.

This clonotype was counted many times. The V and J genes are TRBV4-1 and TRBJ2-7, with 7 bases that match TRBD1. Losses at the gene ends were 1 base for V and 0 bases for J; bases not matched to a gene: 3. The length of the CDR3 is 15 residues. CDR1 and CDR2 (germline): MGHRA, YSYEKL. The CDR3 region has the DNA TGCGCCAGCAGCCAAGTCGAGGGGGCCTCCTACGAGCAGTACTTC. It is translated as CASSQVEGASYEQYF.